A single sample gave rise to the 11 T cell receptor beta chains below, sequenced in a study of T cell repertoires in cytomegalovirus infection. TCRdb independently ran MiXCR on the reads; one entry per CDR3 protein. The table has 200,000 to 250,000 distinct CDR3 sequences, 12% seen once. Material for sequencing was PBMCs. The receptors come from a human donor in good health (CMV status not recorded). Some clones in this sample may be carry-over from other donors' samples.

This clonotype occurred many times. V is TRBV7-9 and J is TRBJ2-7; no definite D call. The CDR3 is 15 amino acids. V shed 1 base and J shed 5 bases, with 15 bases lying between them. Germline V gene sequence: CDR1 SEHNR, CDR2 FQNEAQ (reference sequence). CDR3 coding DNA: TGTGCCAGCAGCTTAGGTTCCCCAAGGGTGAACGAGCAGTACTTC. This translates into CASSLGSPRVNEQYF. The full variable domain, its missing parts supplied by reference TRBV7-9 and TRBJ2-7, is DTGVSQNPRHKITKRGQNVTFRCDPISEHNRLYWYRQTLGQGPEFLTYFQNEAQLEKSRLLSDRFSAERPKGSFSTLEIQRTEQGDSAMYLCASSLGSPRVNEQYFGPGTRLTVT.

The gene calls are TRBV28 and TRBJ2-3, with 10 bases matching TRBD1. V shed 4 bases, J shed 5 bases, and the junction held 3 bases outside the gene matches. The CDR3 consists of 14 residues. Germline values: CDR1 MDHEN, CDR2 SYDVKM. CDR3 amino acids: CASSWTGGRDTQYF. For the CDR3, the DNA is TGTGCCAGCAGTTGGACAGGGGGGAGAGATACGCAGTATTTT. Using reference TRBV28 and TRBJ2-3 for the parts outside the CDR3, the full variable domain is DVKVTQSSRYLVKRTGEKVFLECVQDMDHENMFWYRQDPGLGLRLIYFSYDVKMKEKGDIPEGYSVSREKKERFSLILESASTNQTSMYLCASSWTGGRDTQYFGPGTRLTVL.

This clonotype was recorded at least ten times. J is TRBJ1-1 and V is TRBV7-2, with D possibly being TRBD1 (6 bases). Trimming cost V 5 bases and J 3 bases, with 13 bases left between them. In germline, CDR1 is SGHTA, CDR2 FQGNSA. The CDR3 spans 14 residues. The CDR3 spells CASSKGVLDTEAFF. As DNA, the CDR3 is TGTGCCAGCAGCAAGGGGGTTCTGGACACTGAAGCTTTCTTT.

This clonotype was detected many times. J is TRBJ1-6 and V is TRBV7-2; D is ambiguous. The CDR3 contains 17 residues. Between the trimmed V and J ends, which lost 1 base and 7 bases, there was a span of 17 bases. Germline V gene data show CDR1 as SGHTA and CDR2 as FQGNSA. The CDR3 is CASSLGGEESRNSPLHF. The DNA for the CDR3 is TGTGCCAGCAGCTTAGGCGGGGAGGAAAGTCGGAATTCACCCCTCCACTTT.

This clonotype appeared many times. The chain is built from TRBV19 and TRBJ2-2, with TRBD2 matching 12 bases. Germline V gene data show CDR1 as LNHDA and CDR2 as SQIVND (reference sequence). J lost 7 bases, V lost 5 bases, and 5 bases had no gene match. The CDR3 consists of 15 residues. The CDR3 spells CASSLAGGQIGELFF. The CDR3 bases are TGTGCCAGTAGTCTAGCGGGAGGGCAGATCGGGGAGCTGTTTTTT.

This clonotype was seen only a few times. V usage is TRBV11-2 and J usage is TRBJ2-1, with 11 bases fitting TRBD2. The CDR3 is 15 residues long. V shed 5 bases and J 8 bases; nucleotides not matched to a gene: 8. In germline, CDR1 is SGHAT, CDR2 FQNNGV. The DNA of the CDR3 is TGTGCCAGCAGCATTAGTTTGGGACTAGCGGATGAGCAGTTCTTC. Protein sequence: CASSISLGLADEQFF.

This clonotype was seen many times. This chain joins TRBV7-2 and TRBJ1-3, with D tentatively TRBD1 (6 bases). The CDR3 covers 16 residues. The V and J ends lost 1 base and 4 bases respectively, with 14 bases between them. Germline assignment: CDR1 SGHTA and CDR2 FQGNSA. The CDR3 reads CASSLVGGGTGNTIYF. The CDR3 DNA follows: TGTGCCAGCAGCTTAGTAGGGGGAGGGACAGGAAACACCATATATTTT.

This clonotype was detected many times. The chain combines TRBV7-2 with TRBJ1-2; 8 bases match TRBD1. J was trimmed by 7 bases and V by 5 bases; bases with no gene match: 6. The CDR3 runs to 13 residues. Looked up from germline, CDR1 is SGHTA and CDR2 is FQGNSA. The CDR3 DNA reads TGTGCCAGCAGCGCTCAGGGGGCGTTTGGCTACACCTTC. This gives the protein CASSAQGAFGYTF. Using reference TRBV7-2 and TRBJ1-2 for the parts outside the CDR3, the full variable domain is GAGVSQSPSNKVTEKGKDVELRCDPISGHTALYWYRQSLGQGLEFLIYFQGNSAPDKSGLPSDRFSAERTGGSVSTLTIQRTQQEDSAVYLCASSAQGAFGYTFGSGTRLTVV.

In this sample, this clonotype turned up many times. This rearrangement joins TRBV7-2 to TRBJ1-3; D is perhaps TRBD1 (5 bases). Trimming took off 1 base at V and 4 bases at J, with 11 bases between the two ends. The germline gives CDR1 SGHTA, CDR2 FQGNSA. The CDR3 totals 15 residues. The CDR3 here is CASSLGPHRGNTIYF. The CDR3 DNA follows: TGTGCCAGCAGCTTAGGACCCCACAGGGGAAACACCATATATTTT. The full variable domain, in which reference TRBV7-2 and TRBJ1-3 provide the parts outside the CDR3, is GAGVSQSPSNKVTEKGKDVELRCDPISGHTALYWYRQSLGQGLEFLIYFQGNSAPDKSGLPSDRFSAERTGGSVSTLTIQRTQQEDSAVYLCASSLGPHRGNTIYFGEGSWLTVV.

This clonotype appeared a few times. This sequence joins TRBV3-1 and TRBJ1-2, with a tentative D call TRBD1 (6 bases). The CDR3 has 12 residues. Trimming pared 10 bases from V and 0 bases from J, leaving 9 bases between. The germline V gene encodes CDR1 LGHDT and CDR2 YNNKEL (reference sequence). The CDR3 DNA is TGTGCCACTCGGACAGCTAACTATGGCTACACCTTC. Translation gives CATRTANYGYTF. The full variable domain, in which reference TRBV3-1 and TRBJ1-2 provide the parts outside the CDR3, is DTAVSQTPKYLVTQMGNDKSIKCEQNLGHDTMYWYKQDSKKFLKIMFSYNNKELIINETVPNRFSPKSPDKAHLNLHINSLELGDSAVYFCATRTANYGYTFGSGTRLTVV.

Ten or more counts support this clonotype. In DNA, the CDR3 is TGTGCCAGCAGCTTCGACAGGGGTGAAAATGAGCAGTTCTTC. This codes for CASSFDRGENEQFF. The V gene is TRBV7-9, the J gene TRBJ2-1; 8 bases fit TRBD1. CDR1 and CDR2 (germline): SEHNR, FQNEAQ (reference sequence). The length of the CDR3 is 14 residues. The trim removed 3 bases at V and 7 bases at J, leaving 5 bases unmatched.